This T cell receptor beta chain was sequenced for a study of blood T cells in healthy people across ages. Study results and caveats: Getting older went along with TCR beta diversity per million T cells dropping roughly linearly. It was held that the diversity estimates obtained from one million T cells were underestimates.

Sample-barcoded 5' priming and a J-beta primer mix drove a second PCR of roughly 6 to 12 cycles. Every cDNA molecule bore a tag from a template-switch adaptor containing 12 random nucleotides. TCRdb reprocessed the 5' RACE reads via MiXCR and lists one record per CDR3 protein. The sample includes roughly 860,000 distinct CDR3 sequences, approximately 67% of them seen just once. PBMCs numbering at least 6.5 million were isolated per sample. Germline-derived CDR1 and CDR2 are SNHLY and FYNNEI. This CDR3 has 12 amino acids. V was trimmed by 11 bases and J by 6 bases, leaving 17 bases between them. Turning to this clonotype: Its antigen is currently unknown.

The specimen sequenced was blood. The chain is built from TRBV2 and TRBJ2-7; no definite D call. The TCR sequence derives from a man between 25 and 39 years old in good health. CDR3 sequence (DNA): TGTGCCTCCCAGCCCACCTCCACCGAGCAGTACTTC. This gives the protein CASQPTSTEQYF.